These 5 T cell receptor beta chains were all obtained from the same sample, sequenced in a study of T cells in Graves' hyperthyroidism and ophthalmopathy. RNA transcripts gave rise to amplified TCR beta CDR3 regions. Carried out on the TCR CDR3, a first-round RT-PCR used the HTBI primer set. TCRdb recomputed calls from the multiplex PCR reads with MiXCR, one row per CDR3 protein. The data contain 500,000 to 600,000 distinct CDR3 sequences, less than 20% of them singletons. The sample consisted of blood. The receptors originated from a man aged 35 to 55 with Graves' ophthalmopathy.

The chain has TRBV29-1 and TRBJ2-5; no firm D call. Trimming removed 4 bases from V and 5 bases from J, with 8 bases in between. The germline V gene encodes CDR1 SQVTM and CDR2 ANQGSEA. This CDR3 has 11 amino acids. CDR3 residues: CSVGVGETQYF. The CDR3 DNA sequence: TGCAGCGTTGGTGTGGGTGAGACCCAGTACTTC.

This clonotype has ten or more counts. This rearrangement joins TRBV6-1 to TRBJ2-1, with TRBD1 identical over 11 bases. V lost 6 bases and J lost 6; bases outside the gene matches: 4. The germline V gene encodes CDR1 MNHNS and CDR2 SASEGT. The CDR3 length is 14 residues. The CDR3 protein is CASRGTGGINEQFF. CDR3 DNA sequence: TGTGCCAGCAGAGGGACAGGGGGTATCAATGAGCAGTTCTTC.

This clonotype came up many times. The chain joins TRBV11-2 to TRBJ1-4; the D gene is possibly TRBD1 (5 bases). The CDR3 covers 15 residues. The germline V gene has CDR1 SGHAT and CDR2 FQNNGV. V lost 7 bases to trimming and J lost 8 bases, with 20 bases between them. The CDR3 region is CASTSTGLVGEKLFF. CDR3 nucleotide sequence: TGTGCCAGCACCTCAACAGGCCTAGTCGGGGAAAAACTGTTTTTT.

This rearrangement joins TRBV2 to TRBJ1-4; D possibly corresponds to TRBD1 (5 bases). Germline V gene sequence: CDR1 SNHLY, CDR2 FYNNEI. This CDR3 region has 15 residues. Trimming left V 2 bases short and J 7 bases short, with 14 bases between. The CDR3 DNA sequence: TGTGCCAGCAGTGAATTTACGGGGGGAACTGAAAAACTGTTTTTT. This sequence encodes CASSEFTGGTEKLFF.

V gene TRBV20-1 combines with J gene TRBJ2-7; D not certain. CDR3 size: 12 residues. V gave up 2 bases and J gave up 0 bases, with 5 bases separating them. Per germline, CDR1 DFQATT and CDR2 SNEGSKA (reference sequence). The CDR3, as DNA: TGCAGTGCTAGAATAGTCTCCTACGAGCAGTACTTC. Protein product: CSARIVSYEQYF.